A single sample is the source of the 4 T cell receptor beta chains below, sequenced in a study of CD8 T cells in Susac syndrome. An amount of RNA that ranged from about 0.45 to 1 ug was reverse transcribed with random hexamers. TCRdb reprocessed the immunoSEQ multiplex PCR reads with MiXCR, giving one entry per CDR3 protein. The sample gives 100,000 to 150,000 distinct CDR3 sequences, around 85% of which show up once; around 0.51% is in the top ten. The sample consisted of CD8+ T cells from PBMCs. These receptors all stem from a human donor with multiple sclerosis.

The chain carries TRBV7-9 and TRBJ1-5; D unclear. Trimming took 5 bases from V and 4 from J, leaving 12 bases between them. Per the germline V gene, CDR1 is SEHNR and CDR2 is FQNEAQ (reference sequence). The CDR3 has 14 residues. For the CDR3, the DNA is TGTGCCAGCAGCGAGTGGCCGGGGAATCAGCCCCAGCATTTT. Residues: CASSEWPGNQPQHF.

This CDR3 reads CASSLDPGAPGGANVLTF. CDR3 nucleotide sequence: TGTGCCAGCAGCTTAGATCCAGGAGCTCCGGGGGGGGCCAACGTCCTGACTTTC. This chain connects TRBV7-9 to TRBJ2-6, with a possible D match to TRBD2 (5 bases). V lost 1 base to trimming and J lost 4 bases, with 17 bases between them. CDR1 and CDR2 from the germline V gene are SEHNR and FQNEAQ (reference sequence). This CDR3 is 18 amino acids long.

V gene TRBV15 combines with J gene TRBJ2-1; perhaps TRBD1 as D (5 bases). The CDR3 runs 13 residues. The germline V and J ends were trimmed by 3 bases and 4 bases, with 7 bases remaining between them. Germline values: CDR1 LNHNV, CDR2 YYDKDF (reference sequence). CDR3 nucleotide sequence: TGTGCCACCAGCAGGACAGAATACAATGAGCAGTTCTTC. Amino acid sequence: CATSRTEYNEQFF.

This clonotype came up once. The V gene is TRBV28, the J gene TRBJ2-2, with a weak D call TRBD2 (5 bases). The V and J ends lost 5 bases and 3 bases respectively, with 16 bases between them. This CDR3 is built from 16 residues. Germline V gives CDR1 MDHEN, CDR2 SYDVKM. This CDR3 is CASSPSGDSDTGELFF. In DNA, the CDR3 is TGTGCCAGCAGTCCCTCCGGGGATTCGGACACCGGGGAGCTGTTTTTT. The full variable domain, its missing parts supplied by reference TRBV28 and TRBJ2-2, is DVKVTQSSRYLVKRTGEKVFLECVQDMDHENMFWYRQDPGLGLRLIYFSYDVKMKEKGDIPEGYSVSREKKERFSLILESASTNQTSMYLCASSPSGDSDTGELFFGEGSRLTVL.